The rows below give T cell receptor beta chains drawn from one sample of a study of CD8 T cells in Susac syndrome. TCRdb passed the immunoSEQ multiplex PCR reads through MiXCR, listing each CDR3 protein once. The sample carries around 200,000 distinct CDR3 sequences, 95% recorded once. Sequencing was performed on CD4+ T cells from PBMCs. All receptors derive from a human donor in good health. CDR3s include the opening cysteine and the closing phenylalanine or tryptophan. The D gene is left open where the match is weak. Clone size, where shown, is once, few, many, or a class for clones that have expanded.

TRBJ2-1 NA NA TRBV2 TGTGCCGGGGAGGGGGAGTCCTACAATGAGCAGTTCTTC CAGEGESYNEQFF
TRBJ2-3 once TRBD2 TRBV30 TGTGCCTGGACAATAGCGGGAAAGGCAGATACGCAGTATTTT CAWTIAGKADTQYF
TRBJ2-1 NA NA TRBV5-1 TGCGCCAGCAGCTTGGCCTCCCTAAGCCATGAGCAGTTCTTC CASSLASLSHEQFF
TRBJ1-6 NA TRBD1 TRBV19 TGTGCCAGTAGTATCGACAGGGGAGGTTCACCCCTCCACTTT CASSIDRGGSPLHF
TRBJ1-1 NA NA TRBV20-1 TGCAGTGCTTACAGGATTAACACTGAAGCTTTCTTT CSAYRINTEAFF
TRBJ1-1 NA NA TRBV12-3/TRBV12-4 TGTGCCAGCAGTTTCTCTGGGAGTGTATGGGAAGCTTTCTTT CASSFSGSVWEAFF
TRBJ1-2 once NA TRBV9 TGTGCCAGCAGCCCTGTGAAACGGTATGGCTACACCTTC CASSPVKRYGYTF
TRBJ1-3 NA NA TRBV20-1 TGCAGTGCTCGGGGCATACTCGACTCTGGAAACACCATATATTTT CSARGILDSGNTIYF
TRBJ2-2 NA NA TRBV18 TGTGCCAGCTCACCACTGCAGACACAAACGAACACCGGGGAGCTGTTTTTT CASSPLQTQTNTGELFF
TRBJ2-5 NA NA TRBV27 TGTGCCAGCAGCTCTATTAAAGTCCCGGCGGGGGAGACCCAGTACTTC CASSSIKVPAGETQYF
TRBJ2-5 NA TRBD2 TRBV3-1 TGTGCCAGCAGCCAATCCCTAGCGGAGGAGACCCAGTACTTC CASSQSLAEETQYF
TRBJ1-1 NA NA TRBV5-1 TGCGCCAGCGGGCAAGAGTACACTGAAGCTTTCTTT CASGQEYTEAFF
TRBJ2-3 NA NA TRBV20-1 TGCAGTGCTTTGGGGGGGCGGGTAAGCACAGATACGCAGTATTTT CSALGGRVSTDTQYF
TRBJ2-7 NA NA TRBV7-9 TGTGCCAGCAGAAAAGAAGGGACCTACGAGCAGTACTTC CASRKEGTYEQYF
TRBJ1-6 NA NA TRBV20-1 TGCAGTGCTACCCGTGGGGAGGCTTTTCAATCACCCCTCCACTTT CSATRGEAFQSPLHF
TRBJ1-1 NA NA TRBV30 TGTGCCTGGACCCGGGACGTGAACACTGAAGCTTTCTTT CAWTRDVNTEAFF
TRBJ1-1 NA NA TRBV13 TGTGCCAGCTCGGCAGGGGCATTTAACACTGAAGCTTTCTTC CASSAGAFNTEAFF
TRBJ1-6 NA TRBD1 TRBV14 TGTGCCAGCAGCCAAACTACAGGGGTACCCCTCCACTTT CASSQTTGVPLHF
TRBJ2-3 NA TRBD2 TRBV5-4 TGTGCCAGCAGCCTAGCGGGGTCTCCAGATACGCAGTATTTT CASSLAGSPDTQYF
TRBJ2-5 NA TRBD2 TRBV29-1 TGCAGCGCGAAGCCGGGACTAGGGAACCTAGAGACCCAGTACTTC CSAKPGLGNLETQYF
TRBJ1-5 NA NA TRBV27 TGTGCCAGCAGTTTCACAGGGCTTTTTCAGCCCCAGCATTTT CASSFTGLFQPQHF
TRBJ2-2 NA NA TRBV7-2 TGTGCCAGCAGCGTCGGCAGGGTGGGGGCCGGGGAGCTGTTTTTT CASSVGRVGAGELFF